This T cell receptor (beta chain) was identified during a study of early T cells in non-severe SARS-CoV-2 infection. The CDR3 length is 14 residues. V shed 3 bases and J shed 4 bases, with 12 bases lying between them. The germline V gene has CDR1 DFQATT and CDR2 SNEGSKA (reference sequence). This clonotype showed up many times. TCRdb analysed the 5' RACE reads with MiXCR anew, one entry per CDR3 protein. The sample lists 85,000 to 100,000 distinct CDR3 sequences, 16% occurring once. The source material was whole blood, sampled at baseline. This chain links TRBV20-1 with TRBJ1-4; D is uncertain. The TCR originated in an adult who was a healthcare worker with PCR-confirmed SARS-CoV-2 infection or an uninfected control (not recorded which). In DNA form, the CDR3 reads TGCAGTGCTAGGGCCGGGATGTATAATGAAAAACTGTTTTTT. Residues: CSARAGMYNEKLFF.